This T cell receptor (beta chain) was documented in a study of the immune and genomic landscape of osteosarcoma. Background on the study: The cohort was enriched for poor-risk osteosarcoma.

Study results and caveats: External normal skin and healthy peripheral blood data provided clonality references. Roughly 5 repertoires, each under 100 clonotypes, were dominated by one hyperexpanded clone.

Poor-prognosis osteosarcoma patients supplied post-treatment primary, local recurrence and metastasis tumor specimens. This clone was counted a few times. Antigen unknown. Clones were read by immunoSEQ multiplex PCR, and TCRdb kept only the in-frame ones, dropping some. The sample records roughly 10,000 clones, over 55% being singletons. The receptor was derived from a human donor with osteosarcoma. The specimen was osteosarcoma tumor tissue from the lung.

The CDR3 DNA is TGTGCCAGCAGCGACCCCAGGGGGAACACTGAAGCTTTCTTT. Amino acids: CASSDPRGNTEAFF. The rearrangement uses TRBV9 and TRBJ1-1, with D perhaps TRBD1 (6 bases). The CDR3 runs 14 residues. The germline gives CDR1 SGDLS, CDR2 YYNGEE. Trimming removed 3 bases from V and 1 base from J, with 10 bases in between.